This TCR beta chain was found in a study of T-cell memory formation after mild COVID-19. TCRdb called the 5' RACE reads again in MiXCR, with one record for every CDR3 protein. The table includes 150,000 to 200,000 distinct CDR3 sequences, under 20% detected once. The V and J ends lost 3 bases and 5 bases, in that order; junction bases with no gene match: 10. The CDR3 covers 15 residues. The germline V gene encodes CDR1 DFQATT and CDR2 SNEGSKA (reference sequence). This clonotype has only one observation. Sequencing input: PBMCs or a T cell subset sorted from them (not recorded which). This TCR derives from a man between 18 and 29 years old who had mild COVID-19 (a few samples of this study predate the infection). Cell type and time point are not known. This chain links TRBV20-1 with TRBJ1-3, with 7 bases matching TRBD1. The CDR3 DNA reads as TGCAGTGCTAGCCCTTCCGGACAGGAGAGAAACACCATATATTTT. Protein product: CSASPSGQERNTIYF.